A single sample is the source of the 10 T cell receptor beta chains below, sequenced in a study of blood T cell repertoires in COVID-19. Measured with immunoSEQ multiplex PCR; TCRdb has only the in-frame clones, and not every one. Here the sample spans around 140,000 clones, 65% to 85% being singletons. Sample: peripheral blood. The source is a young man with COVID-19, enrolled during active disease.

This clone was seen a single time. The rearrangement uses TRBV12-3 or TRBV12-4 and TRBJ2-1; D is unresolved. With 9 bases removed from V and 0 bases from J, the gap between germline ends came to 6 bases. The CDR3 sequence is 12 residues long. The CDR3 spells CASQYSYNEQFF. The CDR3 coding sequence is TGTGCCAGTCAGTACTCCTACAATGAGCAGTTCTTC.

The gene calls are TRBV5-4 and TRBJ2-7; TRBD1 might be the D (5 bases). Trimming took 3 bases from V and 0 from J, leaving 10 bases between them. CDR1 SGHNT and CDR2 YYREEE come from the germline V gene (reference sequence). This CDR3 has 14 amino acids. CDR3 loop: CASSSTDSSYEQYF. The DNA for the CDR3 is TGTGCCAGCAGCTCGACAGATAGCTCCTACGAGCAGTACTTC.

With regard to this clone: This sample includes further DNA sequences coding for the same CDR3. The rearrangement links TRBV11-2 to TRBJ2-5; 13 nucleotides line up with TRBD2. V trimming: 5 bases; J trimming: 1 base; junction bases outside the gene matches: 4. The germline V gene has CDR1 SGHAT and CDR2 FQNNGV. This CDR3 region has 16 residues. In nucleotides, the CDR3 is TGTGCCAGCAGCCGACGGACTAGCGGGGGCCAAGAGACCCAGTACTTC. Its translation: CASSRRTSGGQETQYF.

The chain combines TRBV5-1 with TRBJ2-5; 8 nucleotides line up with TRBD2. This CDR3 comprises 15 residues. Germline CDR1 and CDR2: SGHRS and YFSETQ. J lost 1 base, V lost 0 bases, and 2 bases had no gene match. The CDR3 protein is CASSLAGLAQETQYF. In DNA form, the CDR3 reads TGCGCCAGCAGCTTGGCCGGACTAGCCCAAGAGACCCAGTACTTC.

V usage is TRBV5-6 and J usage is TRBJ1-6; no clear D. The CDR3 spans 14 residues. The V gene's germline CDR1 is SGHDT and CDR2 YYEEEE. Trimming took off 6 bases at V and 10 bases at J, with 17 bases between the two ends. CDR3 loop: CASTKDGVESPLHF. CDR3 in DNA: TGTGCCAGCACCAAGGACGGGGTCGAATCACCCCTCCACTTT.

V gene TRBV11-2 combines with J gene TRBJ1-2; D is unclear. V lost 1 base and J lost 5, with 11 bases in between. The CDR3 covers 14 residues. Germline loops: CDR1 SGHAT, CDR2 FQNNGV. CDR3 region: CASSLGLQIYGYTF. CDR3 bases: TGTGCCAGCAGCTTAGGTTTACAGATTTATGGCTACACCTTC.

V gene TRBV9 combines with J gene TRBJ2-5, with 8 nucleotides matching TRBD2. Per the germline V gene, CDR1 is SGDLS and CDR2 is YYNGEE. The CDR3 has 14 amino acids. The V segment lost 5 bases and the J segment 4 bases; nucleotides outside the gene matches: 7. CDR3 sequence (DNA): TGTGCCAGCAGTGTTAGCGGGACTTTAGAGACCCAGTACTTC. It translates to CASSVSGTLETQYF.

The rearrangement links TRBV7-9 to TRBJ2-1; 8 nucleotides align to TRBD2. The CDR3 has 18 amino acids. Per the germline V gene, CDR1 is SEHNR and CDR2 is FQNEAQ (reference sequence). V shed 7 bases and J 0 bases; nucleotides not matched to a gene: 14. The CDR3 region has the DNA TGTGCCAGCAAACGTGGACTAGCAGGATATAGCTCCTACAATGAGCAGTTCTTC. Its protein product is CASKRGLAGYSSYNEQFF.

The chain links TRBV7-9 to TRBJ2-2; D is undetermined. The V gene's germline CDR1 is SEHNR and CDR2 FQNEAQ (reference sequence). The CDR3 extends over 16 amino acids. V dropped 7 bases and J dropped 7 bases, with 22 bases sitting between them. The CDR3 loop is CASTSLRLRMGGELFF. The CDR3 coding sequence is TGTGCCAGCACCTCCCTGCGGCTCCGGATGGGCGGGGAGCTGTTTTTT.

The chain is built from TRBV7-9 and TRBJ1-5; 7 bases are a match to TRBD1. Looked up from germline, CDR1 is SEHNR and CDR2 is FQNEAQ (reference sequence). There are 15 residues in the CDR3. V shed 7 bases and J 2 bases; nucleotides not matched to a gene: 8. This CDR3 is CASTQSGGGNQPQHF. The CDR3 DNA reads TGTGCCAGCACACAGTCAGGGGGTGGCAATCAGCCCCAGCATTTT. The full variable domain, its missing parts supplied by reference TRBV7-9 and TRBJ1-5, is DTGVSQNPRHKITKRGQNVTFRCDPISEHNRLYWYRQTLGQGPEFLTYFQNEAQLEKSRLLSDRFSAERPKGSFSTLEIQRTEQGDSAMYLCASTQSGGGNQPQHFGDGTRLSIL.